A selection of T cell receptor beta chains follows, all from one sample in a study of blood T cell repertoires in COVID-19. TCRdb's copy holds only in-frame clones and misses some; the assay was immunoSEQ multiplex PCR. The repertoire has about 200,000 clones, approximately 84% of them found once; the top ten carry 4.4%. Source material: peripheral blood. Receptor source: a man aged 45-60 years with acute or convalescent COVID-19. Each CDR3 is given with its conserved first and last residue. The D gene is left open where the match is weak.

d_call	v_call	cdr3_length	j_call	cdr3_aa
NA	TRBV10-3	13	TRBJ1-2	CAISAEEGYGYTF
TRBD1	TRBV7-6	16	TRBJ1-6	CASSLAGQGAGSPLHF
TRBD1	TRBV7-9	14	TRBJ1-5	CASSRTGANQPQHF
NA	TRBV6-5	15	TRBJ2-7	CASSSPGMSSYEQYF
NA	TRBV12-3/TRBV12-4	13	TRBJ1-5	CASSLQANQPQHF
NA	TRBV11-2	12	TRBJ1-3	CASSRSGNTIYF
NA	TRBV15	17	TRBJ1-5	CATSREGWGVPNQPQHF
NA	TRBV7-6	16	TRBJ2-4	CASSLEPILAKNIQYF
NA	TRBV2	15	TRBJ2-7	CASRGGQVRGYEQYF
NA	TRBV18	13	TRBJ2-5	CASSPGGSGTQYF
NA	TRBV30	13	TRBJ1-4	CAWGVGADEKLFF
TRBD1	TRBV5-6	16	TRBJ2-3	CASSLGQPSDPDTQYF
NA	TRBV11-2	17	TRBJ1-5	CASSLDPRRDSNQPQHF
NA	TRBV30	11	TRBJ1-2	CAWTGPIGYTF
TRBD1	TRBV30	15	TRBJ1-6	CAWSRQGMGNSPLHF
NA	TRBV21-1	17	TRBJ1-1	CASSPRGTGASNTEAFF
TRBD1	TRBV5-1	16	TRBJ1-5	CASSPGGTQGNQPQHF
TRBD1	TRBV6-6	16	TRBJ1-6	CASSPRQGPNNSPLHF
NA	TRBV15	15	TRBJ1-2	CATSRGGESSYGYTF
TRBD1	TRBV5-1	15	TRBJ2-1	CASSGWDSFNNEQFF
TRBD1	TRBV5-8	14	TRBJ2-7	CASSSGQGAYEQYF
NA	TRBV12-3/TRBV12-4	11	TRBJ1-2	CASRRDGGYTF
NA	TRBV19	12	TRBJ2-7	CASSPGRYEQYF
NA	TRBV14	15	TRBJ1-2	CASSQDHWGSYGYTF
NA	TRBV3-1/TRBV3-2	16	TRBJ1-1	CASSPREVPYGTEAFF
NA	TRBV7-2	15	TRBJ1-3	CASSRGGLAGNTIYF
TRBD1	TRBV18	14	TRBJ1-2	CASSRDREQGGYTF
NA	TRBV29-1	12	TRBJ1-1	CSVDGKGTEAFF
NA	TRBV12-1	15	TRBJ1-1	CASSPPAPRGTEAFF
TRBD1	TRBV5-4	16	TRBJ1-6	CASSLRQGNPNSPLHF
NA	TRBV6-5	16	TRBJ1-3	CASSYGSRGSGNTIYF
NA	TRBV5-4	13	TRBJ1-5	CASSPGWDQPQHF
TRBD1	TRBV19	14	TRBJ1-2	CASTTGDSNYGYTF
NA	TRBV10-3	15	TRBJ2-3	CAISDSRGGTDTQYF
NA	TRBV5-1	15	TRBJ2-5	CASSLNSGKKETQYF
NA	TRBV18	13	TRBJ1-5	CASSIGRNQPQHF
NA	TRBV2	13	TRBJ1-5	CASSRDTSRPQHF